These 17 T cell receptor beta chains were sequenced from one sample in a study of T cell responses to AZD1222 COVID-19 vaccine. Assay used: immunoSEQ multiplex PCR; TCRdb lists only in-frame clones, some missing. Of about 200,000 clones in the sample, 85% to 95% were seen once. The sample here was peripheral blood, taken 28 days after the second AZD1222 dose. These receptors all come from an adult who received the AZD1222 COVID-19 vaccine.

The chain uses TRBV2 and TRBJ1-1, with 12 bases that match TRBD1. The CDR3 sequence is 15 residues long. With V trimmed by 4 bases and J by 6 bases, 6 bases remained unmatched. Germline V gives CDR1 SNHLY, CDR2 FYNNEI. CDR3 sequence (DNA): TGTGCCAGCAGTGGGGACAGGGGGCGCCTCGCTGAAGCTTTCTTT. This codes for CASSGDRGRLAEAFF.

The chain carries TRBV29-1 and TRBJ1-1; D is unresolved. The CDR3 spans 13 residues. V lost 4 bases and J lost 0, with 9 bases in between. Looked up from germline, CDR1 is SQVTM and CDR2 is ANQGSEA. CDR3 sequence reads: CSVVLLMNTEAFF. CDR3 nucleotide sequence: TGCAGCGTTGTGCTGCTTATGAACACTGAAGCTTTCTTT.

The chain joins TRBV27 to TRBJ1-1, with TRBD1 matching over 7 bases. The CDR3 runs 14 residues. The V and J ends lost 3 bases and 6 bases, in that order; junction bases with no gene match: 7. Per germline, CDR1 MNHEY and CDR2 SMNVEV (reference sequence). The CDR3 nucleotides are TGTGCCAGCAGTTTGCCCTCAGGGGGAGCTGAAGCTTTCTTT. It codes for CASSLPSGGAEAFF.

This rearrangement joins TRBV6-5 to TRBJ1-2; 7 bases are a match to TRBD1. V shed 6 bases, J shed 9 bases, and the junction held 10 bases outside the gene matches. This CDR3 comprises 13 residues. Germline CDR1 reads MNHEY; CDR2 reads SVGAGI. CDR3 loop: CASSTTGDRSYTF. The CDR3 coding sequence is TGTGCCAGCAGCACCACAGGGGATCGAAGCTACACCTTC.

V gene TRBV3-1 (or the pseudogene TRBV3-2) combines with J gene TRBJ1-6, with D possibly being TRBD1 (5 bases). V dropped 4 bases and J dropped 14 bases, with 9 bases sitting between them. Germline loops: CDR1 LGHDT, CDR2 YNNKEL (reference sequence). This CDR3 comprises 11 residues. The CDR3 is CASSPGGSLHF. The CDR3 DNA reads TGTGCCAGCAGCCCCGGGGGATCCCTCCACTTT.

The chain employs TRBV3-1 (or the pseudogene TRBV3-2) and TRBJ2-7; D not certain. This CDR3 comprises 12 residues. The germline V gene has CDR1 LGHDT and CDR2 YNNKEL (reference sequence). V lost 2 bases and J 3 bases, leaving 5 bases between the germline ends. The CDR3 here is CASSQLDYEQYF. As DNA, the CDR3 is TGTGCCAGCAGCCAATTGGACTACGAGCAGTACTTC.

The rearrangement links TRBV19 to TRBJ2-2; D is perhaps TRBD2 (7 bases). V was clipped by 4 bases and J by 6 bases, with 12 bases between them. Germline lookup yields CDR1 LNHDA and CDR2 SQIVND (reference sequence). This CDR3 is built from 14 residues. This CDR3 is CASSNSGGAGELFF. CDR3 bases: TGTGCCAGTAGTAACTCGGGGGGCGCCGGGGAGCTGTTTTTT.

This clone was counted a few times. The CDR3 spells CASSLVEGQPQHF. The CDR3, as DNA: TGCGCCAGCAGCCTCGTCGAGGGGCAGCCCCAGCATTTT. The rearrangement uses TRBV5-1 and TRBJ1-5; tentatively, D is TRBD1 (5 bases). Germline-derived CDR1 and CDR2 are SGHRS and YFSETQ. V was cut by 4 bases and J by 7 bases, with 12 bases left in between. This CDR3 comprises 13 residues.

The CDR3 DNA follows: TGTGCCAGCAGCTTAGGCCCTCCAGTCAATCAGCCCCAGCATTTT. It specifies CASSLGPPVNQPQHF. This chain links TRBV13 with TRBJ1-5, with no clear D. The CDR3 totals 15 residues. V lost 0 bases and J 3 bases, leaving 9 bases between the germline ends. The germline V gene has CDR1 PRHDT and CDR2 FYEKMQ (reference sequence). The full variable domain, its missing parts supplied by reference TRBV13 and TRBJ1-5, is AAGVIQSPRHLIKEKRETATLKCYPIPRHDTVYWYQQGPGQDPQFLISFYEKMQSDKGSIPDRFSAQQFSDYHSELNMSSLELGDSALYFCASSLGPPVNQPQHFGDGTRLSIL.

A single count supports this clone. The chain is built from TRBV18 and TRBJ1-2; TRBD1 aligns across 7 bases. Trimming removed 3 bases from V and 1 base from J; junction bases left unmatched: 8. CDR1 and CDR2 from the germline V gene are KGHSH and LQKENI. The CDR3 has 16 residues. CDR3 region: CASSPGQSILNYGYTF. The CDR3 DNA sequence: TGTGCCAGCTCACCGGGACAGTCCATCCTTAACTATGGCTACACCTTC.

This rearrangement joins TRBV5-5 to TRBJ1-2, with 8 bases aligning to TRBD1. The germline V gene has CDR1 SGHKS and CDR2 YYEKEE (reference sequence). The CDR3 has 15 amino acids. V dropped 4 bases and J dropped 7; count of bases not matched to a gene: 12. The CDR3 region is CASSPTLGQGGGYTF. CDR3 nucleotide sequence: TGTGCCAGCAGCCCTACCCTAGGACAGGGAGGTGGCTACACCTTC. The entire variable domain, with the rest obtained from reference TRBV5-5 and TRBJ1-2, is as follows: DAGVTQSPTHLIKTRGQQVTLRCSPISGHKSVSWYQQVLGQGPQFIFQYYEKEERGRGNFPDRFSARQFPNYSSELNVNALLLGDSALYLCASSPTLGQGGGYTFGSGTRLTVV.

V usage is TRBV9 and J usage is TRBJ1-1; no definite D call. Germline V gene lookup returns CDR1 SGDLS and CDR2 YYNGEE. The CDR3 has 19 residues. The ends were cut back, 0 bases at V and 6 bases at J, with 27 bases in the middle. This chain's CDR3 is CASSVGQVLRLSRVPEAFF. DNA of the CDR3: TGTGCCAGCAGCGTAGGGCAGGTCCTAAGGTTATCTAGAGTGCCTGAAGCTTTCTTT.

The chain has TRBV5-8 and TRBJ2-1, with TRBD2 identical over 12 bases. Trimming removed 3 bases from V and 4 bases from J; junction bases left unmatched: 14. Germline-derived CDR1 and CDR2 are SGHTS and YDEGEE. The CDR3 covers 19 residues. The CDR3 DNA reads TGTGCCAGCAGCTCTCGGACTAGCGGGGCCACGGGGATTTACAATGAGCAGTTCTTC. It codes for CASSSRTSGATGIYNEQFF.

The chain uses TRBV10-3 and TRBJ1-2; maybe TRBD1 (6 bases). The length of the CDR3 is 14 residues. Trimming shortened V by 6 bases and J by 1 base, and 12 bases separated the two germline ends. Germline CDR1 ENHRY, CDR2 SYGVKD. Here the CDR3 DNA reads TGTGCCATCAGGAGGACAGCAGATAACTATGGCTACACCTTC. Protein product: CAIRRTADNYGYTF.

The chain is built from TRBV18 and TRBJ1-4, with a tentative D call TRBD1 (5 bases). CDR1 KGHSH and CDR2 LQKENI come from the germline V gene. The CDR3 covers 15 residues. The V end lost 2 bases, the J end lost 0 bases, and 7 bases lay between the germline ends. The CDR3, as DNA: TGTGCCAGCTCACCAAGACAGCCAACTAATGAAAAACTGTTTTTT. It is translated as CASSPRQPTNEKLFF. The full variable domain, completed using reference TRBV18 and TRBJ1-4, is NAGVMQNPRHLVRRRGQEARLRCSPMKGHSHVYWYRQLPEEGLKFMVYLQKENIIDESGMPKERFSAEFPKEGPSILRIQQVVRGDSAAYFCASSPRQPTNEKLFFGSGTQLSVL.

The V gene is TRBV19, the J gene TRBJ2-5, with D possibly matching TRBD2 (5 bases). The germline V and J ends were trimmed by 6 bases and 9 bases, with 26 bases remaining between them. The CDR3 is made up of 16 amino acids. The germline CDR1 and CDR2 sequences are LNHDA and SQIVND (reference sequence). This CDR3 is CASSPFHGSGKRAQYF. The DNA of the CDR3 is TGTGCCAGTAGCCCGTTTCACGGGTCCGGGAAAAGAGCCCAGTACTTC.

CDR3 loop: CASSQDLLLGSSNQPQHF. The CDR3 DNA sequence: TGTGCCAGCAGCCAGGACCTACTTTTAGGATCTAGCAATCAGCCCCAGCATTTT. The chain links TRBV4-2 to TRBJ1-5, with no clear D. Trimming cost V 3 bases and J 0 bases, with 18 bases left between them. The CDR3 is made up of 18 amino acids. CDR1 and CDR2 from the germline V gene are LGHNA and YNFKEQ.